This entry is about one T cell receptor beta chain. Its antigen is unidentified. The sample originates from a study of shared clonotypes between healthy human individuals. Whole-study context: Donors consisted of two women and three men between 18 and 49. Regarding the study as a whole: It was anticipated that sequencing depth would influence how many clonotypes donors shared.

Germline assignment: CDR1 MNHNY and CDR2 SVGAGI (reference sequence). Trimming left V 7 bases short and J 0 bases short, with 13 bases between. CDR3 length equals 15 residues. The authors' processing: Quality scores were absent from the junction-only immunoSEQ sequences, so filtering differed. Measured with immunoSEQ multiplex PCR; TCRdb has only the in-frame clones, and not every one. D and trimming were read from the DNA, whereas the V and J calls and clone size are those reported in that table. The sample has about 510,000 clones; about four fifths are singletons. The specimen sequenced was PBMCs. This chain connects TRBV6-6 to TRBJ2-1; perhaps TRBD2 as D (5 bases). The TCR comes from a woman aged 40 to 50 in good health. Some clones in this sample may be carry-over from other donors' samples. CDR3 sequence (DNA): TGTGCCAGCAAGGCATTAGCGCCCTCCTACAATGAGCAGTTCTTC. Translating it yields CASKALAPSYNEQFF.